The 10 T cell receptor beta chains presented below share a single source sample, sequenced in a study of T cell responses to AZD1222 COVID-19 vaccine. Data came from immunoSEQ multiplex PCR; TCRdb stores just in-frame clones and leaves some out. The sample consists of 210,000 or so clones, about 92% of them appearing once. Here the sequenced sample was peripheral blood, taken on day 0 of MenACWY control vaccination. The receptors derive from an adult in good health.

This clone has a handful of counts. The chain recombines TRBV5-1 with TRBJ1-1, with 7 bases fitting TRBD1. CDR1 is SGHRS and CDR2 is YFSETQ in the germline V gene. This CDR3 region has 15 residues. Losses at the gene ends were 6 bases for V and 0 bases for J; bases not matched to a gene: 8. The DNA for the CDR3 is TGCGCCAGCAAAGGACAGGAAGCCTTGAACACTGAAGCTTTCTTT. This codes for CASKGQEALNTEAFF.

There are a few counts of this clone. V usage is TRBV2 and J usage is TRBJ1-6; a weak D match, TRBD1 (5 bases). This CDR3 comprises 14 residues. V was pared by 4 bases and J by 8 bases, with 12 bases between. CDR1 is SNHLY and CDR2 is FYNNEI in the germline V gene. The CDR3 loop reads CASSVTGRDSPLHF. The CDR3, as DNA: TGTGCCAGCAGTGTCACAGGAAGGGATTCACCCCTCCACTTT.

The rearrangement uses TRBV25-1 and TRBJ1-6; the D is unclear. Trimming took off 2 bases at V and 5 bases at J, with 4 bases between the two ends. Germline lookup yields CDR1 MGHDK and CDR2 SYGVNS. The length of the CDR3 is 13 residues. CDR3 sequence (DNA): TGTGCCAGCAGTGAAATGCATAATTCACCCCTCCACTTT. This gives the protein CASSEMHNSPLHF.

V gene TRBV6-1 combines with J gene TRBJ1-1; no clear D gene. The CDR3 runs 15 residues. Trimming removed 3 bases from V and 1 base from J, with 12 bases in between. CDR1 is MNHNS, CDR2 SASEGT, per germline. CDR3 in DNA: TGTGCCAGCAGTGAGTCCCGGGAATGGAACACTGAAGCTTTCTTT. Residues: CASSESREWNTEAFF.

This chain joins TRBV6-5 and TRBJ2-7; perhaps D is TRBD1 or TRBD2 (7 bases each). The V end lost 7 bases, the J end lost 4 bases, and 14 bases lay between the germline ends. Germline CDR1 MNHEY, CDR2 SVGAGI. The CDR3 runs 13 residues. The CDR3 here is CASNQGGRYEQYF. Written as DNA, the CDR3 is TGTGCCAGCAATCAGGGGGGGAGGTACGAGCAGTACTTC.

The chain joins TRBV24-1 to TRBJ2-5; D is uncertain. The CDR3 extends over 13 amino acids. V lost 2 bases and J lost 5, with 8 bases in between. Germline CDR1 KGHDR, CDR2 SFDVKD. As DNA, the CDR3 is TGTGCCACCAGTGATTCCAGCAGGGAGACCCAGTACTTC. This encodes CATSDSSRETQYF.

This clone was observed once. This sequence joins TRBV3-1 (or the pseudogene TRBV3-2) and TRBJ1-2; 7 nucleotides match TRBD1. Germline V gives CDR1 LGHDT, CDR2 YNNKEL (reference sequence). V lost 4 bases, J lost 6 bases, and 14 bases stayed unmatched. The CDR3 has 16 residues. The CDR3 protein is CASSPNLGGLSDGYTF. The CDR3 nucleotides read TGTGCCAGCAGCCCGAACTTAGGGGGCCTGAGCGATGGCTACACCTTC.

The rearrangement links TRBV5-1 to TRBJ1-6; TRBD1 matches 10 bases. The CDR3 loop spans 16 amino acids. With V trimmed by 0 bases and J by 6 bases, 3 bases remained unmatched. Germline CDR1 SGHRS, CDR2 YFSETQ. The CDR3 loop is CASSLEGTGVNSPLHF. Here the CDR3 DNA reads TGCGCCAGCAGCTTGGAAGGGACAGGGGTTAATTCACCCCTCCACTTT.

The chain joins TRBV19 to TRBJ1-1; possibly TRBD1 for D (6 bases). Germline V gene data show CDR1 as LNHDA and CDR2 as SQIVND (reference sequence). There are 15 residues in the CDR3. V lost 4 bases and J lost 0, with 12 bases in between. CDR3 DNA sequence: TGTGCCAGTAGTAACGGACAGAGGATGAACACTGAAGCTTTCTTT. Amino acid sequence: CASSNGQRMNTEAFF.

This clone was detected only a few times. This rearrangement joins TRBV28 to TRBJ1-2; D is ambiguous. CDR3 length: 15 residues. From germline, CDR1 is MDHEN and CDR2 SYDVKM. Trimming took off 6 bases at V and 2 bases at J, with 16 bases between the two ends. CDR3 sequence reads: CASRSSGVVNYGYTF. The CDR3 DNA follows: TGTGCCAGCAGGTCAAGCGGGGTGGTAAACTATGGCTACACCTTC.